This T cell receptor (beta chain) comes out of a study of T cells in localized non-small cell lung cancer. The data were produced by immunoSEQ multiplex PCR, yet TCRdb's version contains in-frame clones alone and is incomplete. This sample yields around 1,500 clones, of which 26% are seen a single time; roughly 18% belongs to the top ten. Concerning this clone itself: Its target is unknown.

Broader study findings: Median detection of top 100 tumor clones in adjacent lung was over 45 clones. Sequencing covered just one tumor region, so heterogeneity cannot be ruled out.

This receptor was obtained from a man aged 35-69 years with stage I lung adenocarcinoma. Sequenced material: lung tumor tissue, taken before any cancer treatment.

CDR3 in DNA: TGTGCCAGCAGCACCAACAGGTTCGCGAACACCGGGGAGCTGTTTTTT. As protein: CASSTNRFANTGELFF. The J gene is TRBJ2-2, the V gene TRBV9, with a weak D call TRBD1 (5 bases). Trimming left V 4 bases short and J 0 bases short, with 13 bases between. CDR3 size: 16 residues. Germline values: CDR1 SGDLS, CDR2 YYNGEE.